The rows below give T cell receptor beta chains drawn from one sample of a study of cytomegalovirus exposure and HLA in healthy donors. The assay was immunoSEQ multiplex PCR, and TCRdb's table has in-frame clones only and misses some. The sample lists about 110,000 clones; around nine tenths were seen once. Sequencing was carried out using PBMCs. Receptor source: a woman between 18 and 29 years old in good health and CMV-seronegative. CDR3s include the opening cysteine and the closing phenylalanine or tryptophan.

j_call v_call cdr3_aa
TRBJ1-1 TRBV30 CAFSSGGLNTEAFF
TRBJ2-7 TRBV4-1 CASSQDPVTYEQYF
TRBJ1-2 TRBV7-2 CASSLGGNYGYTF
TRBJ1-2 TRBV28 CASRDSNYGYTF
TRBJ1-6 TRBV28 CASSPLGGDRSPLHF
TRBJ2-2 TRBV5-1 CASNSVYRDHRTGELFF
TRBJ2-3 TRBV5-5 CASSNIYSGESTDTQYF
TRBJ2-7 TRBV6-5 CASRSSGGLYEQYF
TRBJ1-5 TRBV28 CASSSRPPGQGGQPQHF
TRBJ1-4 TRBV4-3 CASSAHRGLNEKLFF
TRBJ1-2 TRBV10-2 CASSESVGGLEYGYTF